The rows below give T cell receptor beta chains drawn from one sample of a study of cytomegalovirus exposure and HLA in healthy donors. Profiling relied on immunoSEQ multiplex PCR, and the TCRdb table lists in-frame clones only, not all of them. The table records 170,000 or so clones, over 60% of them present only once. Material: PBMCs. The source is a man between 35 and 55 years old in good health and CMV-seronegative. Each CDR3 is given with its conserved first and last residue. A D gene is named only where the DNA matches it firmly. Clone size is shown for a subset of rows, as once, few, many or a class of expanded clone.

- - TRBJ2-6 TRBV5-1 TGCGCCAGCAGATTTGGTCGGGCTAGCGCCTTCTCTGGGGCCAACGTCCTGACTTTC CASRFGRASAFSGANVLTF
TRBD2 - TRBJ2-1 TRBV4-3 TGCGCCAGCAGCCAAGCAAAGGTAGCGGGGGGGATTAGCTCCTACAATGAGCAGTTCTTC CASSQAKVAGGISSYNEQFF
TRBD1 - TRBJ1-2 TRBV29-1 TGCAGCGTTGAAGAACAGGGGATAATTAGTGGCTACACCTTC CSVEEQGIISGYTF
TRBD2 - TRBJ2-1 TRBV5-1 TGCGCCAGCAGCTGGGGACCGGGACTAGTCACCATCTCCTACAATGAGCAGTTCTTC CASSWGPGLVTISYNEQFF
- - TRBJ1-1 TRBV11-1 TGTGCCAGCAGCCCCGGTAGCGGGGGAGACACTGAAGCTTTCTTT CASSPGSGGDTEAFF
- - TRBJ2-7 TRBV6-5 TGTGCCAGCAGTTACTCCTGGACAGAGTCCTACGAGCAGTACTTC CASSYSWTESYEQYF
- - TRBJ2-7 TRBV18 TGTGCCAGCTCACCACGGTCAGGTGCAGACCCCGAGCAGTACTTC CASSPRSGADPEQYF
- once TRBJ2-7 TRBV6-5 TGTGCCAGCAGTCGCGCGAGGGGGGGATCCTACGAGCAGTACTTC CASSRARGGSYEQYF
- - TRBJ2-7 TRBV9 TGTGCCAGCAGCGTAGAGGCAGGGGCCGGCTACGAGCAGTACTTC CASSVEAGAGYEQYF
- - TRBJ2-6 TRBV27 TGTGCCAGCAGTTCCGAGGATGATGGGGCCAACGTCCTGACTTTC CASSSEDDGANVLTF
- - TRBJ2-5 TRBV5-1 TGCGCCAGCAGCCCTGGAGTCTCAGCGTCGGAGACCCAGTACTTC CASSPGVSASETQYF
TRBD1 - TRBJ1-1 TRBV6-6 TGTGCCAGCAGGGCAGGGGGCAGCCGGTCGGGCACTGAAGCTTTCTTT CASRAGGSRSGTEAFF
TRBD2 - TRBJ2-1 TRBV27 TGTGCCAGCAGTTTATTTGGGACTAGTCTGGATGAGCAGTTCTTC CASSLFGTSLDEQFF
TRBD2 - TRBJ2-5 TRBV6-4 TGTGCCAGCAGTGACCCCAGGGAGGGATTAAAAGAGACCCAGTACTTC CASSDPREGLKETQYF
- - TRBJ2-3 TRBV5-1 TGCGCCAGCAGTGGCCCCGATAGCACAGATACGCAGTATTTT CASSGPDSTDTQYF
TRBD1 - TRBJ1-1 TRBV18 TGTGCCAGCTCACTGACCGGGACAGGGTACGGCGCTTTCTTT CASSLTGTGYGAFF
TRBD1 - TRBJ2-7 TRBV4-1 TGCGCCAGCAGCTCCCAAGGTAGGGGGCACGAGCAGTACTTC CASSSQGRGHEQYF
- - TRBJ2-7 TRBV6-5 TGTGCCAGCAGGGTGGCGGGGCAGGGCACCTACGAGCAGTACTTC CASRVAGQGTYEQYF
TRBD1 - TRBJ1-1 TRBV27 TGTGCCAGCAGTTCAGTCTTGAGGGACAGGTTTGAAGCTTTCTTT CASSSVLRDRFEAFF
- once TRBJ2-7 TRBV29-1 TGCAGCGGGGGGCCTAGCGGATCCTACGAGCAGTACTTC CSGGPSGSYEQYF
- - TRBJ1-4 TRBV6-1 TGTGCCAGCAGTGAACTCGGACAGTCTCCTGTAAATGAAAAACTGTTTTTT CASSELGQSPVNEKLFF
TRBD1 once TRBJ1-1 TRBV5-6 TGTGCCAGCACCCGGAGGACAGGGCGGCCTGAAGCTTTCTTT CASTRRTGRPEAFF
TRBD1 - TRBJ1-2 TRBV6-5 TGTGCCAGCCGTAGGGGGCAGGATGGCTACACCTTC CASRRGQDGYTF
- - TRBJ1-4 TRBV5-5 TGTGCCAGCGCACCCATAGTTAATGAAAAACTGTTTTTT CASAPIVNEKLFF
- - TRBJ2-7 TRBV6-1 TGTGCCAGCAGTGAAGCGCCCAGGGCATCCTACGAGCAGTACTTC CASSEAPRASYEQYF
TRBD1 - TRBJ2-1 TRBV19 TGTGCCAGTGGGGCCCCGGGACAGGGGCTCTCCTACAATGAGCAGTTCTTC CASGAPGQGLSYNEQFF
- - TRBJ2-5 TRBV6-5 TGTGCCAGCAGACTCGGGACATTAGGAACCCAGTACTTC CASRLGTLGTQYF
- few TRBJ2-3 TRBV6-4 TGTGCCAGCAGTGAGCAGCAGGGTCCCACAGATACGCAGTATTTT CASSEQQGPTDTQYF
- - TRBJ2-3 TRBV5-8 TGTGCCAGCAGCTTGGCCACGGCTAGCAGCACAGATACGCAGTATTTT CASSLATASSTDTQYF
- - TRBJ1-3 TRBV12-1 TGTGCCAGCAGCGTACAGCTCCACTCTGGAAACACCATATATTTT CASSVQLHSGNTIYF
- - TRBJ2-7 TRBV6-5 TGTGCCAGCAGTTCCCCCTGGCAAAACGAGCAGTACTTC CASSSPWQNEQYF
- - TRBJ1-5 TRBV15 TGTGCCACCAGCAGAACAGCTGTAGGCAATCAGCCCCAGCATTTT CATSRTAVGNQPQHF
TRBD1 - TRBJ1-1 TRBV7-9 TGTGCCAGCAGCCCGCGGGGACAGATCAACACTGAAGCTTTCTTT CASSPRGQINTEAFF
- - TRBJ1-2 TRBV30 TGTGCCTGGAGTGTAAAAGGGGGCTATGGCTACACCTTC CAWSVKGGYGYTF
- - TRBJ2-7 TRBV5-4 TGTGCCAGCAGCTTCGTTGACAGGAACTACGAGCAGTACTTC CASSFVDRNYEQYF
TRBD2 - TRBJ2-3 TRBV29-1 TGCAGCGCCAGGGGACTAGTGGGTTTAGATACGCAGTATTTT CSARGLVGLDTQYF
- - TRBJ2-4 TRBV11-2 TGTGCCAGCAGCCAAGTCCAGGGGCAAAACATTCAGTACTTC CASSQVQGQNIQYF
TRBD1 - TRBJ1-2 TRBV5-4 TGTGCCAGCAGCCCGGGGACAGGGAACTATGGCTACACCTTC CASSPGTGNYGYTF
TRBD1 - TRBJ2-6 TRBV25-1 TGTGCCAGCAGTGAAGGGGGACAGAGCTCTGGGGCCAACGTCCTGACTTTC CASSEGGQSSGANVLTF
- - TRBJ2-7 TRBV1 TGCACCAGCAGCCAAGATATTGCTTCCTACGAGCAGTACTTC CTSSQDIASYEQYF
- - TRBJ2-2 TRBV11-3 TGTGCCAGCAGCTCCACATCCCGGGACACCGGGGAGCTGTTTTTT CASSSTSRDTGELFF
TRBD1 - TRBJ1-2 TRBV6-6 TGTGCCAGCAGTGCCCGGACAGGGCGTGACTATGGCTACACCTTC CASSARTGRDYGYTF
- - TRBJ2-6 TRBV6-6 TGTGCCAGCCGGACAGCCTACTCTGGGGCCAACGTCCTGACTTTC CASRTAYSGANVLTF
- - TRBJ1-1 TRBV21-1 TGTGCCAGCAGCACTACGCAGACAGGGGGCCTGAACACTGAAGCTTTCTTT CASSTTQTGGLNTEAFF
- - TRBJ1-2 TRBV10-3 TGTGCCATCACCCCACGGGAAAGGGATGGCTACACCTTC CAITPRERDGYTF
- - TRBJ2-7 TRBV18 TGTGCCAGCTCACCACCCGGTAGCTCCTACGAGCAGTACTTC CASSPPGSSYEQYF